This passage covers 24 T cell receptor beta chains from one sample sequenced in a study of CD8 T cells in Susac syndrome. Random-hexamer reverse transcription was applied to roughly 0.5 to 1 ug RNA. TCRdb ran MiXCR on the immunoSEQ multiplex PCR reads and lists one entry per CDR3 protein. The data contain fewer than 200,000 distinct CDR3 sequences, 95% of them singletons. Sequencing used CD8+ T cells from PBMCs. These receptors came from a human donor with multiple sclerosis.

DNA for the CDR3: TGCGCCAGCAGCTTGGAAGAACCCGACAGGGGCGAGCAGTACTTC. Amino acids: CASSLEEPDRGEQYF. This chain uses TRBV5-1 with TRBJ2-7; 8 bases match TRBD1. V lost 0 bases to trimming and J lost 6 bases; unmatched junction nucleotides: 8. The CDR3 covers 15 residues. Germline lookup yields CDR1 SGHRS and CDR2 YFSETQ.

This rearrangement joins TRBV3-1 to TRBJ2-2; D may be TRBD1 (5 bases). With 3 bases removed from V and 4 bases from J, the gap between germline ends came to 9 bases. The germline V gene encodes CDR1 LGHDT and CDR2 YNNKEL (reference sequence). The CDR3 consists of 14 residues. The CDR3 protein is CASSQVDSTGELFF. In nucleotides, the CDR3 is TGTGCCAGCAGCCAGGTCGACAGCACCGGGGAGCTGTTTTTT.

The rearrangement uses TRBV28 and TRBJ2-1; 10 bases fit TRBD1. The CDR3 runs to 15 residues. Germline trimming cut 6 bases from V and 7 bases from J; bases unmatched to any gene: 9. The germline gives CDR1 MDHEN, CDR2 SYDVKM. The CDR3 DNA reads TGTGCCAGCAGGCAGGGACAGGGGTCTACAAATGAGCAGTTCTTC. It yields the protein CASRQGQGSTNEQFF.

The CDR3 nucleotides are TGTGCCACCCGACAGGGTCCCGGGGCCAACGTCCTGACTTTC. Amino acids: CATRQGPGANVLTF. The V call is TRBV15, the J call TRBJ2-6; 7 nucleotides align to TRBD1. The CDR3 consists of 14 residues. In germline, CDR1 is LNHNV, CDR2 YYDKDF (reference sequence). Trimming removed 8 bases from V and 4 bases from J; junction bases left unmatched: 5. The complete variable domain, with remaining parts taken from reference TRBV15 and TRBJ2-6, reads DAMVIQNPRYQVTQFGKPVTLSCSQTLNHNVMYWYQQKSSQAPKLLFHYYDKDFNNEADTPDNFQSRRPNTSFCFLDIRSPGLGDTAMYLCATRQGPGANVLTFGAGSRLTVL.

The chain combines TRBV15 with TRBJ2-7; unclear D gene. Germline V gene data show CDR1 as LNHNV and CDR2 as YYDKDF (reference sequence). The CDR3 is made up of 14 amino acids. Trimming stripped 0 bases from V and 3 bases from J, with 9 bases between. This CDR3 reads CATSRDQLFYEQYF. The CDR3 coding sequence is TGTGCCACCAGCAGAGATCAATTGTTCTACGAGCAGTACTTC.

This rearrangement joins TRBV12-3 or TRBV12-4 to TRBJ2-2; D unclear. Deletions cut 10 bases from V and 0 bases from J, with 12 bases between. CDR3 length: 14 amino acids. The CDR3 loop reads CATPVQANTGELFF. The CDR3 coding sequence is TGTGCCACCCCCGTCCAAGCGAACACCGGGGAGCTGTTTTTT.

The chain uses TRBV6-5 and TRBJ2-5; D is possibly TRBD1 (5 bases). V shed 6 bases and J shed 2 bases, with 13 bases lying between them. The CDR3 consists of 14 residues. Germline assignment: CDR1 MNHEY and CDR2 SVGAGI. CDR3 amino acids: CASRGVAHQETQYF. The CDR3 DNA follows: TGTGCCAGCAGAGGGGTGGCCCATCAAGAGACCCAGTACTTC.

V and J are TRBV9 and TRBJ1-2; D might be TRBD1 (5 bases). The CDR3 is 13 amino acids. V lost 3 bases to trimming and J lost 4 bases, with 10 bases between them. Germline V gene sequence: CDR1 SGDLS, CDR2 YYNGEE. The CDR3 region is CASSEGTGYGYTF. CDR3 DNA: TGTGCCAGCAGCGAAGGGACGGGCTATGGCTACACCTTC.

This chain links TRBV7-9 with TRBJ2-7; 9 bases agree with TRBD1. This CDR3 is built from 15 residues. Trimming removed 5 bases from V and 1 base from J; junction bases left unmatched: 6. The V gene's germline CDR1 is SEHNR and CDR2 FQNEAQ (reference sequence). The CDR3 bases are TGTGCCAGCAGCCAACAGGACAGGGGTTCCTACGAGCAGTACTTC. Translating gives CASSQQDRGSYEQYF.

The chain is built from TRBV20-1 and TRBJ2-7; 10 bases agree with TRBD2. In germline, CDR1 is DFQATT, CDR2 SNEGSKA (reference sequence). The ends lost 1 base at V and 3 bases at J; junction bases unmatched: 3. The CDR3 extends over 14 amino acids. The CDR3 nucleotides are TGCAGTGCTAGAGTAGGGACTAGCGTCTACGAGCAGTACTTC. Translation gives CSARVGTSVYEQYF.

The V gene is TRBV27, the J gene TRBJ1-2; D gene ambiguous. Germline values: CDR1 MNHEY, CDR2 SMNVEV (reference sequence). The CDR3 contains 13 residues. Trimming pared 8 bases from V and 3 bases from J, leaving 13 bases between. The CDR3 bases are TGTGCCAGCCGCCCCGATGTCGACTATGGCTACACCTTC. Its protein product is CASRPDVDYGYTF.

The chain combines TRBV27 with TRBJ2-7; perhaps D is TRBD1 or TRBD2 (5 bases each). V was cut by 3 bases and J by 0 bases, with 18 bases left in between. This CDR3 spans 17 amino acids. CDR1 and CDR2 (germline): MNHEY, SMNVEV (reference sequence). The CDR3, as DNA: TGTGCCAGCAGTTTCTCAGTCGGGGCCCTTAGCTCCTACGAGCAGTACTTC. This encodes CASSFSVGALSSYEQYF.

The J gene is TRBJ1-1, the V gene TRBV12-5, with D unresolved. This CDR3 comprises 13 residues. Germline V CDR1 and CDR2: LGHNT, FRNRAP. The V gene lost 4 bases and the J gene lost 0 bases, with 6 bases spanning the gap. The CDR3 DNA follows: TGTGCTAGTGGTTCTCGAATGAACACTGAAGCTTTCTTT. Protein product: CASGSRMNTEAFF.

This chain links TRBV5-1 with TRBJ2-5; a weak D match, TRBD1 (8 bases). The CDR3 totals 14 residues. V was clipped by 4 bases and J by 5 bases, with 15 bases between them. Germline CDR1 SGHRS, CDR2 YFSETQ. The CDR3 is CASSQDRGGETQYF. The CDR3, as DNA: TGCGCCAGCAGCCAAGACAGGGGAGGGGAGACCCAGTACTTC.

This sequence joins TRBV29-1 and TRBJ2-1; 7 bases agree with TRBD1. Germline V gene sequence: CDR1 SQVTM, CDR2 ANQGSEA. After removal of 1 base from V and 9 bases from J, the junction contained 9 bases not matched to a gene. This CDR3 region has 14 residues. CDR3 coding DNA: TGCAGCGTTGAAGGTGGACAGGTCAGTGGTGAGCAGTTCTTC. Translation: CSVEGGQVSGEQFF.

V and J are TRBV29-1 and TRBJ2-7, with 8 bases fitting TRBD1. The CDR3 runs 15 residues. Germline V lookup: CDR1 SQVTM, CDR2 ANQGSEA. The V and J ends lost 4 bases and 2 bases, in that order; junction bases with no gene match: 10. The CDR3 protein is CSVVGGQVNAYEQYF. The CDR3 DNA reads as TGCAGCGTTGTGGGGGGACAGGTAAACGCCTACGAGCAGTACTTC.

V and J are TRBV5-6 and TRBJ2-7; no firm D call. CDR1 and CDR2 from the germline V gene are SGHDT and YYEEEE. The V gene lost 4 bases and the J gene lost 2 bases, with 10 bases spanning the gap. The CDR3 has 13 residues. CDR3 DNA sequence: TGTGCCAGCAGCCCGGAGAACACCTACGAGCAGTACTTC. Its protein is CASSPENTYEQYF. The whole variable domain, remainder taken from reference TRBV5-6 and TRBJ2-7, is DAGVTQSPTHLIKTRGQQVTLRCSPKSGHDTVSWYQQALGQGPQFIFQYYEEEERQRGNFPDRFSGHQFPNYSSELNVNALLLGDSALYLCASSPENTYEQYFGPGTRLTVT.

The rearrangement joins TRBV29-1 to TRBJ2-3; 7 nucleotides match TRBD2. There are 14 residues in the CDR3. Unmatched junction bases numbered 9, after V lost 7 bases and J lost 2 bases. Germline CDR1 reads SQVTM; CDR2 reads ANQGSEA. Here the CDR3 DNA reads TGCAGCGCCACCTGGGCGGGAGTCACAGATACGCAGTATTTT. It specifies CSATWAGVTDTQYF.

The chain is built from TRBV5-6 and TRBJ2-7; 7 bases map to TRBD2. V gave up 5 bases and J gave up 3 bases; unmatched junction bases: 8. The CDR3 spans 14 residues. Germline CDR1 SGHDT, CDR2 YYEEEE. This chain's CDR3 is CASSSGRGGYEQYF. The CDR3 bases are TGTGCCAGCAGTAGTGGACGCGGGGGCTACGAGCAGTACTTC.

The chain joins TRBV19 to TRBJ2-1; 7 bases fit TRBD2. CDR3 length: 14 amino acids. Per germline, CDR1 LNHDA and CDR2 SQIVND (reference sequence). Trimming at V came to 6 bases and at J to 0 bases, leaving 2 bases not matched to a gene. The CDR3 spells CASSSSGSYNEQFF. CDR3 in DNA: TGTGCCAGTAGCTCTAGCGGCTCCTACAATGAGCAGTTCTTC.

The chain combines TRBV27 with TRBJ2-7; TRBD1 might be the D (6 bases). V lost 2 bases to trimming and J lost 7 bases, with 12 bases between them. This CDR3 has 13 amino acids. Germline-derived CDR1 and CDR2 are MNHEY and SMNVEV (reference sequence). Here the CDR3 reads CASSLARGSEQYF. CDR3 DNA: TGTGCCAGCAGTTTAGCCAGGGGAAGTGAGCAGTACTTC.

This sequence joins TRBV27 and TRBJ2-7; a weak D match, TRBD2 (6 bases). Looked up from germline, CDR1 is MNHEY and CDR2 is SMNVEV (reference sequence). The V end lost 6 bases, the J end lost 2 bases, and 14 bases lay between the germline ends. The CDR3 has 14 amino acids. DNA of the CDR3: TGTGCCAGCAGAATGGGGGGACCACCCTACGAGCAGTACTTC. Its translation is CASRMGGPPYEQYF.

The chain couples TRBV24-1 to TRBJ2-2; D is unclear. This CDR3 is 13 amino acids long. In germline, CDR1 is KGHDR, CDR2 SFDVKD. V was trimmed by 4 bases and J by 6 bases, leaving 8 bases between them. CDR3 DNA: TGTGCCACCAGTGACCGAGACGCCGGGGAGCTGTTTTTT. Translating it yields CATSDRDAGELFF.

The chain has TRBV20-1 and TRBJ2-7, with 7 bases identical to TRBD2. This CDR3 is built from 15 residues. The V and J ends lost 4 bases and 2 bases, in that order; junction bases with no gene match: 11. CDR1 is DFQATT and CDR2 is SNEGSKA in the germline V gene (reference sequence). CDR3 in amino acids: CSAIPLREATYEQYF. The CDR3 bases are TGCAGTGCTATCCCTCTCCGGGAGGCAACCTACGAGCAGTACTTC.